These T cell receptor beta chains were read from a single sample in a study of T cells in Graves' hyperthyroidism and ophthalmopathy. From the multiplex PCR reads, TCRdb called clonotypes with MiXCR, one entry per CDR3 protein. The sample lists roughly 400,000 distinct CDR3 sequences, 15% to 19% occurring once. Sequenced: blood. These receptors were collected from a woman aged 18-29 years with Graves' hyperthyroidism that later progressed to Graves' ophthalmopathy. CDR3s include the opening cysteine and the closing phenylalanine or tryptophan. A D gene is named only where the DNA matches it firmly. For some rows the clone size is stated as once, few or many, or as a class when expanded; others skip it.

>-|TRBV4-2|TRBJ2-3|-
TGTGCCAGCAGCCAGGCGGAGTCAGATACGCAGTATTTT
CASSQAESDTQYF
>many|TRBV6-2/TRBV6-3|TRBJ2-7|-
TGTGCCAGCTCCGACAGTGGGTTTTACGAGCAGTACTTC
CASSDSGFYEQYF
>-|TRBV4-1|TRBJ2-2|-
TGCGCCAGCAGCCCACTAGAAAGGGGCGGGGAGCTGTTTTTT
CASSPLERGGELFF
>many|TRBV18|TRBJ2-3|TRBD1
TGTGCCAGCTCACCCGGACAGGGCGGCACAGATACGCAGTATTTT
CASSPGQGGTDTQYF
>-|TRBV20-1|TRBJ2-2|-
TGCAGTGCTTCCGACCCAAACACCGGGGAGCTGTTTTTT
CSASDPNTGELFF
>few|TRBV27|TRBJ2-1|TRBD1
TGTGCCAGCGGACAGGGGTTAGGGAATGAGCAGTTCTTC
CASGQGLGNEQFF
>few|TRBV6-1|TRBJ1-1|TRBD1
TGTGCCAGCATTAGACAGGGGGCATTTCTCGCTGAAGCTTTCTTT
CASIRQGAFLAEAFF
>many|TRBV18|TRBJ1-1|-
TGTGCCAGCTCAAATGGTATAGAGGTGGCTGAAGCTTTCTTT
CASSNGIEVAEAFF
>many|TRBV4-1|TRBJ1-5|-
TGCGCCAGCAGCCAAGGCCGAGGGCGCGGTGGGAACAATCAGCCCCAGCATTTT
CASSQGRGRGGNNQPQHF
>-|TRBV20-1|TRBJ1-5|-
TGCAGTGCTCACCGAGGGGCAGGCCCTAATCAGCCCCAGCATTTT
CSAHRGAGPNQPQHF
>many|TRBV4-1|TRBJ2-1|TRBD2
TGCGCCAGCAGCCAAGTCACTAGCGGGATCTACAATGAGCAGTTCTTC
CASSQVTSGIYNEQFF
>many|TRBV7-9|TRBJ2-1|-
TGTGCCAGCAGGACCCCGCCCCCCTCCTACAATGAGCAGTTCTTC
CASRTPPPSYNEQFF
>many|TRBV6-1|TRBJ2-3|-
TGTGCCAGCAGCCCCAGGAGTTACATGGGCACAGATACGCAGTATTTT
CASSPRSYMGTDTQYF
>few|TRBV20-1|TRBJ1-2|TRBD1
TGCAGTGCCACCCCTGTGGGGACGACAGGGAGGTTATCCTATGGCTACACCTTC
CSATPVGTTGRLSYGYTF
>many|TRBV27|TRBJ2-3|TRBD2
TGTGCCAGCAGTTTTAGACCAGGACTAGCGGGGACAGATACGCAGTATTTT
CASSFRPGLAGTDTQYF
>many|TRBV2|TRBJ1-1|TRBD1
TGTGCCAGCAGTGGGGAACAGGGGGCCAACACTGAAGCTTTCTTT
CASSGEQGANTEAFF